This is a list of T cell receptor beta chains from one sample in a study of Ad26.COV2.S vaccination and SARS-CoV-2 variants. Some clones are missing from TCRdb's copy, which holds only in-frame ones; the method was immunoSEQ multiplex PCR. The sample lists about 460,000 clones; roughly nine tenths were seen once. The specimen was peripheral blood, collected in a trial of Ad26.COV2.S vaccine versus placebo. These TCRs come from a person between 18 and 65 years old who received the Ad26.COV2.S COVID-19 vaccine or a placebo. CDR3s include the opening cysteine and the closing phenylalanine or tryptophan. D genes are given only for firm matches. Clone size, where shown, is once, few, many, or a class for clones that have expanded.

TRBD2	TRBV27	TRBJ2-1	NA	CASSLSLAGAQARVF	TGTGCCAGCAGTTTATCACTAGCGGGGGCCCAAGCCAGGGTCTTC
NA	TRBV18	TRBJ1-3	NA	CASSPQDTSGNTIYF	TGTGCCAGCTCTCCACAGGACACCTCTGGAAACACCATATATTTT
NA	TRBV23-1	TRBJ2-6	NA	CASSQSPGSSGANVLTF	TGCGCCAGCAGTCAATCCCCCGGAAGCTCTGGGGCCAACGTCCTGACTTTC
TRBD1	TRBV30	TRBJ1-1	few	CAWSDYRDRGKAFF	TGTGCCTGGAGTGATTACCGGGACAGGGGCAAAGCTTTCTTT
NA	TRBV2	TRBJ2-7	NA	CASKYYEQYF	TGTGCCAGTAAATACTACGAGCAGTACTTC
NA	TRBV2	TRBJ1-6	NA	CASQRGARDNSPLHF	TGTGCCAGTCAGCGGGGGGCCAGAGATAATTCACCCCTCCACTTT
TRBD1	TRBV29-1	TRBJ2-7	few	CSVEGVPGQGTYEQYF	TGCAGCGTTGAAGGTGTTCCGGGACAGGGAACCTACGAGCAGTACTTC
NA	TRBV2	TRBJ2-1	NA	CASSEALRRQANEQFF	TGTGCCAGCAGTGAAGCGCTTAGAAGGCAGGCGAATGAGCAGTTCTTC
TRBD1	TRBV29-1	TRBJ1-1	NA	CSVVGQGNTEAFF	TGCAGCGTTGTCGGACAGGGTAACACTGAAGCTTTCTTT
NA	TRBV19	TRBJ2-7	few	CASSKGPNADEQYF	TGTGCCAGTAGTAAGGGTCCGAATGCCGACGAGCAGTACTTC
TRBD1	TRBV2	TRBJ1-2	once	CASSEVRTGLGYGYTF	TGTGCCAGCAGTGAAGTCCGGACAGGGTTGGGCTATGGCTACACCTTC
NA	TRBV30	TRBJ1-2	once	CAWRMTGGYTF	TGTGCCTGGAGGATGACCGGGGGCTACACCTTC
NA	TRBV10-3	TRBJ2-7	NA	CAISVGSRGYYEQYF	TGTGCCATCAGTGTCGGGTCTCGGGGATATTACGAGCAGTACTTC
TRBD1	TRBV14	TRBJ1-4	NA	CASSQRTGGEKLFF	TGTGCCAGCAGCCAGAGGACAGGGGGTGAAAAACTGTTTTTT
NA	TRBV7-8	TRBJ2-7	once	CASSLPIWGEAYEQYF	TGTGCCAGCAGCTTACCGATATGGGGTGAGGCTTACGAGCAGTACTTC
TRBD1	TRBV28	TRBJ1-6	NA	CASSQGQINSPLHF	TGTGCCAGCAGTCAGGGACAGATCAATTCACCCCTCCACTTT
NA	TRBV19	TRBJ1-5	NA	CASGTGRDNQPQHF	TGTGCCAGTGGCACGGGCAGGGACAATCAGCCCCAGCATTTT
NA	TRBV7-7	TRBJ2-2	NA	CASSSHPRGNTGELFF	TGTGCTAGCAGCTCTCACCCCAGGGGGAACACCGGGGAGCTGTTTTTT
NA	TRBV9	TRBJ1-4	NA	CASSAVTGGREKLFF	TGTGCCAGCAGCGCAGTAACGGGAGGACGGGAAAAACTGTTTTTT
TRBD1	TRBV5-8	TRBJ2-1	NA	CASSQRTGPYNEQFF	TGTGCCAGCAGCCAGCGGACAGGGCCCTACAATGAGCAGTTCTTC
TRBD1	TRBV30	TRBJ1-6	NA	CAWATGGNSPLHF	TGTGCCTGGGCGACAGGGGGTAATTCACCCCTCCACTTT
TRBD2	TRBV5-1	TRBJ2-7	NA	CASSLGGTSGNYEQYF	TGCGCCAGCAGCTTGGGCGGGACTAGCGGGAATTACGAGCAGTACTTC
TRBD1	TRBV27	TRBJ2-3	NA	CASSLDRGGTGTQYF	TGTGCCAGCAGTTTAGACCGAGGGGGGACAGGTACGCAGTATTTT
NA	TRBV4-1	TRBJ1-6	once	CASSQVSGLSPLHF	TGCGCCAGCAGCCAAGTCTCGGGGCTTTCACCCCTCCACTTT
TRBD2	TRBV28	TRBJ2-1	NA	CASTFTPTSGRGNEQFF	TGTGCCAGCACCTTTACTCCGACTAGCGGGAGGGGTAATGAGCAGTTCTTC
NA	TRBV14	TRBJ2-7	NA	CASSQVGAEDEQYF	TGTGCCAGCAGCCAAGTAGGGGCCGAGGACGAGCAGTACTTC
NA	TRBV12-3/TRBV12-4	TRBJ1-2	NA	CASSRPHNYGYTF	TGTGCCAGCAGCCGCCCCCACAACTATGGCTACACCTTC
NA	TRBV5-6	TRBJ2-5	NA	CASSLTSLLYF	TGTGCCAGCAGCTTGACTAGCCTGCTGTACTTC
NA	TRBV20-1	TRBJ2-7	NA	CSAGEQYF	TGCAGTGCCGGCGAGCAGTACTTC
TRBD1	TRBV5-4	TRBJ2-7	NA	CASSGTGQGNYEQYF	TGTGCCAGCAGCGGAACGGGACAGGGGAACTACGAGCAGTACTTC
NA	TRBV7-9	TRBJ1-2	NA	CASGIGQPYGYTF	TGTGCCAGCGGGATCGGACAGCCATATGGCTACACCTTC
NA	TRBV5-1	TRBJ2-7	NA	CASSFASETYEQYF	TGCGCCAGCAGCTTCGCTAGCGAGACCTACGAGCAGTACTTC